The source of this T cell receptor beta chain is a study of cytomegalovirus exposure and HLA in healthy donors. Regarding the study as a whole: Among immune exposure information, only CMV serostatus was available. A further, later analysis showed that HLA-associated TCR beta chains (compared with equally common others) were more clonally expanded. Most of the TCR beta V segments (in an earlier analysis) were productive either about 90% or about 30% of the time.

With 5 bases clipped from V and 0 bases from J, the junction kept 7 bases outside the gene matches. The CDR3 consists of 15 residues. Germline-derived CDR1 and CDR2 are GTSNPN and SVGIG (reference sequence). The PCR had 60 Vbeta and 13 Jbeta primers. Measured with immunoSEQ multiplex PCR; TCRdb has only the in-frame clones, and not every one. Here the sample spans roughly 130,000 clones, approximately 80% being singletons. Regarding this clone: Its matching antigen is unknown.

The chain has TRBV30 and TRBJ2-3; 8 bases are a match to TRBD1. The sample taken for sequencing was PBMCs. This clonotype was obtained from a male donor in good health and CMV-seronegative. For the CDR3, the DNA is TGTGCCTGGGGACAGGGAACTTCTAGCACAGATACGCAGTATTTT. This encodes CAWGQGTSSTDTQYF.